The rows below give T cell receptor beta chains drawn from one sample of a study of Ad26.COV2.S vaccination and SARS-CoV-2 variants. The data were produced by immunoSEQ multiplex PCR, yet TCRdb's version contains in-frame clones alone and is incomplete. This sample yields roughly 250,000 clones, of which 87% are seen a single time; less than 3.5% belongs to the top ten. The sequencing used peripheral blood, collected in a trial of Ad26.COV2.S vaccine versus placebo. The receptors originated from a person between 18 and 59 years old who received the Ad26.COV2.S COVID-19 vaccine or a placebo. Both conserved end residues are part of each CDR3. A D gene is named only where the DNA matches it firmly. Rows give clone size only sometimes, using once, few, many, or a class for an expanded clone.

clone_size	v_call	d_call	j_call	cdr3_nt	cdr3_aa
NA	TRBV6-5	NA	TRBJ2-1	TGTGCCAGCAGTTACTCGGGAATAGGGACCTACAATGAGCAGTTCTTC	CASSYSGIGTYNEQFF
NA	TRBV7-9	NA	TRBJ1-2	TGTGCCAGCAGCGTCGGAGACTATGGCTACACCTTC	CASSVGDYGYTF
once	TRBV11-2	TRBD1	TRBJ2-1	TGTGCCAGCAGCCCCGGGACAGGGAGCTTCAATGAGCAGTTCTTC	CASSPGTGSFNEQFF
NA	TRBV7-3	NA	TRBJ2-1	TGTGCCAGCAGCCCGGGACCAAACAATGAGCAGTTCTTC	CASSPGPNNEQFF
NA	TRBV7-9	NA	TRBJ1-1	TGTGCCAGCAGCTTACCGGGCTTGAACACTGAAGCTTTCTTT	CASSLPGLNTEAFF
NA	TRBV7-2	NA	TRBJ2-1	TGTGCCAGCAGCTCGAGGAATGAGTACTACAATGAGCAGTTCTTC	CASSSRNEYYNEQFF
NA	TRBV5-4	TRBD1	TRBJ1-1	TGTGCCAGCAGGGTCGACAGGGGGGCGACTGAAGCTTTCTTT	CASRVDRGATEAFF
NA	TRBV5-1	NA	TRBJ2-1	TGCGCCAGCAGCGAGGGCGGGGCCTACAATGAGCAGTTCTTC	CASSEGGAYNEQFF
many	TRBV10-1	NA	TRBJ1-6	TGCGCCAGCAGTGAGCGCAGGGATTCACCCCTCCACTTT	CASSERRDSPLHF
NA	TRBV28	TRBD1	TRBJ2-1	TGTGCCACCAACTCGGGACAGCAGTACAATGAGCAGTTCTTC	CATNSGQQYNEQFF
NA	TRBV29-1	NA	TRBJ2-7	TGCAGCGTTGGGGGGGCCTCTAGCTCCTACGAGCAGTACTTC	CSVGGASSSYEQYF
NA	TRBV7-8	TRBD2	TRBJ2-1	TGTGCCAGCGTTATCAGCGGGAGTAGGAATGAGCAGTTCTTC	CASVISGSRNEQFF
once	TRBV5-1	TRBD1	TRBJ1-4	TGCGCCAGCAGCTTCGACAGGGGGTATGAAAAACTGTTTTTT	CASSFDRGYEKLFF
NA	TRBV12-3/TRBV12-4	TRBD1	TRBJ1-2	TGTGCCAGCAGCTCCTCGGACAGGGTGGGCTACACCTTC	CASSSSDRVGYTF
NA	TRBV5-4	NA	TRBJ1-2	TGTGCCAGCAGCTGGGGAGGGGGGCGCGATTATGGCTACACCTTC	CASSWGGGRDYGYTF
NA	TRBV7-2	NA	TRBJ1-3	TGTGCCAGCAGCTCCCTATTCCAGGGAAACACCATATATTTT	CASSSLFQGNTIYF
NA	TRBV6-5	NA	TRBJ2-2	TGTGCCAGCAGTTATCCCGCATCCGGGGAGCTGTTTTTT	CASSYPASGELFF
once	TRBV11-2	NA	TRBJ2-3	TGTGCCAGCAGCTTAAGTCCCCGGGCTCATACGCAGTATTTT	CASSLSPRAHTQYF
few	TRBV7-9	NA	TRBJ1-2	TGTGCCAGCAGCTTAGAGCCCGGGACCACGGGGGGCTACACCTTC	CASSLEPGTTGGYTF
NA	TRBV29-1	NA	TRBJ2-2	TGCAGTTGCGGTAGGGCAAACGGGGAGCTGTTTTTT	CSCGRANGELFF
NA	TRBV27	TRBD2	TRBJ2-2	TGTGCCAGCATAGGCCTAGCGGGAGGGAACACCGGGGAGCTGTTTTTT	CASIGLAGGNTGELFF
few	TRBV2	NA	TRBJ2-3	TGTGCCAGCAGTGAGGGGGCGATTGGGGGCACAGATACGCAGTATTTT	CASSEGAIGGTDTQYF
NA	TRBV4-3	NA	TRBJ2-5	TGCGCCAGCAGCCAAGACCGTCACCAAACAGGACTATTACAAGAGACCCAGTACTTC	CASSQDRHQTGLLQETQYF
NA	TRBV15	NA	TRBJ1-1	TGTGCCACCAGCAGAGTCGACAGGGAAGCTTTCTTT	CATSRVDREAFF
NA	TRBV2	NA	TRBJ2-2	TGTGCCACCCTGAGGAGGGGGGGCACCGGGGAGCTGTTTTTT	CATLRRGGTGELFF
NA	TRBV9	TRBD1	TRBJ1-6	TGTGCCACCGTCTCCGGACAGGACAAGCTTAATTCACCCCTCCACTTT	CATVSGQDKLNSPLHF
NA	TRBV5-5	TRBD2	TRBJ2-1	TGTGCCAGCAGAACGGGACTAGCGGGGGGAAGCTCCTACAATGAGCAGTTCTTC	CASRTGLAGGSSYNEQFF
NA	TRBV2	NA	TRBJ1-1	TGTGCCAGCAGTCCGAGGGACACCAACAGCTTGGGCACTGAAGCTTTCTTT	CASSPRDTNSLGTEAFF
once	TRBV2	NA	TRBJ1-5	TGTGCCAGCGGGGGGAGACGGGGAGGTAGTCAGCCCCAGCATTTT	CASGGRRGGSQPQHF
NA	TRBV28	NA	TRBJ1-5	TGTGCCAGCAGTTACTTAGGGCAGAACTTCAATCAGCCCCAGCATTTT	CASSYLGQNFNQPQHF